The clone carrying this T cell receptor beta chain was seen a few times. The data originate from a study of spatial heterogeneity in lung cancer. Time point given: blood at routine non-recurrence follow-up after resection. TCRs were sequenced from unsorted whole RNA of tumor, nontumor lung or PBMC. The V gene end was trimmed by 6 bases and the J gene end by 10 bases; junction bases not matched to a gene: 21. CDR1 SGHTA and CDR2 FQGNSA come from the germline V gene. There are 17 residues in the CDR3. Each CDR3 protein gets one entry after TCRdb re-called the 5' RACE reads with MiXCR. The repertoire holds some 110,000 distinct CDR3 sequences, less than 15% seen once, with around a sixth in the top ten.

Sequencing used PBMCs, obtained at follow-up. The J gene is TRBJ2-1, the V gene TRBV7-2, with 7 bases lining up with TRBD2. The TCR originated in a male donor with early-stage non-small cell lung cancer. CDR3 sequence (DNA): TGTGCCAGCAGAGGGGCCCGGCGGGGGATATCCCAAGGAGAGCAGTTCTTC. Encoded protein: CASRGARRGISQGEQFF.